Each of the 16 T cell receptor beta chains below was sequenced from the same sample in a study of T-cell reconstitution after alpha-beta-depleted transplantation in children. Preparation of the TCRbeta library was carried out with unique molecular identifiers. TCRdb reprocessed the PCR reads via MiXCR and lists one record per CDR3 protein. The sample records 500,000 or so distinct CDR3 sequences, over 25% being singletons. The material was PBMCs from the stem cell graft donor, obtained from the stem cell graft. The receptor source for this set is a human donor who donated a stem cell graft to a child with aplastic anemia.

The V gene is TRBV12-3 or TRBV12-4, the J gene TRBJ2-6; D is unclear. The CDR3 loop spans 16 amino acids. The V gene lost 3 bases and the J gene lost 0 bases, with 9 bases spanning the gap. CDR3 coding DNA: TGTGCCAGCAGTTTCCTCCGGCCCTCTGGGGCCAACGTCCTGACTTTC. It encodes CASSFLRPSGANVLTF.

The rearrangement joins TRBV6-2 or TRBV6-3 to TRBJ1-5; tentatively, D is TRBD1 (5 bases). The CDR3 has 20 amino acids. Trimming shortened V by 6 bases and J by 0 bases, and 27 bases separated the two germline ends. Germline lookup yields CDR1 MNHEY and CDR2 SVGEGT. CDR3 nucleotide sequence: TGTGCCAGCAGGTACGATGTGGCTTTGGGGGGACTCCATAGCAATCAGCCCCAGCATTTT. It codes for CASRYDVALGGLHSNQPQHF.

The table lists this clonotype with a few counts. This rearrangement joins TRBV19 to TRBJ1-1, with a possible D match to TRBD1 (5 bases). This CDR3 is 15 amino acids long. V lost 3 bases and J 1 base, leaving 12 bases between the germline ends. CDR1 and CDR2 from the germline V gene are LNHDA and SQIVND (reference sequence). The CDR3 region has the DNA TGTGCCAGTAGTATCCGAGGGACCGGGAACACTGAAGCTTTCTTT. Its translation is CASSIRGTGNTEAFF.

The V gene is TRBV19, the J gene TRBJ2-1; unclear D gene. Germline CDR1 reads LNHDA; CDR2 reads SQIVND (reference sequence). The V gene lost 1 base and the J gene lost 0 bases, with 4 bases spanning the gap. The CDR3 sequence is 14 residues long. The CDR3 is CASSIGNSYNEQFF. The CDR3 nucleotides read TGTGCCAGTAGTATAGGGAACTCCTACAATGAGCAGTTCTTC. The complete variable domain, with remaining parts taken from reference TRBV19 and TRBJ2-1, reads DGGITQSPKYLFRKEGQNVTLSCEQNLNHDAMYWYRQDPGQGLRLIYYSQIVNDFQKGDIAEGYSVSREKKESFPLTVTSAQKNPTAFYLCASSIGNSYNEQFFGPGTRLTVL.

The gene calls are TRBV6-1 and TRBJ2-5; D uncertain. V lost 6 bases and J lost 7, with 18 bases in between. Germline values: CDR1 MNHNS, CDR2 SASEGT. The CDR3 is 14 amino acids. The CDR3: CASSPGPGDRTQYF. The CDR3 coding sequence is TGTGCCAGCAGCCCCGGTCCGGGCGACCGGACCCAGTACTTC.

This clonotype was observed a handful of times. This chain joins TRBV7-2 and TRBJ1-5; D gene unclear. The CDR3 totals 15 residues. Trimming removed 3 bases from V and 2 bases from J, with 11 bases in between. The germline V gene has CDR1 SGHTA and CDR2 FQGNSA. The CDR3 protein is CASSFDTAGNQPQHF. CDR3 bases: TGTGCCAGCAGCTTCGACACCGCGGGCAATCAGCCCCAGCATTTT.

The chain recombines TRBV30 with TRBJ1-6, with D possibly TRBD1 on 5 matching bases. Germline CDR1 GTSNPN, CDR2 SVGIG (reference sequence). V lost 4 bases and J 4 bases, leaving 8 bases between the germline ends. The CDR3 is made up of 13 amino acids. CDR3 DNA sequence: TGTGCCTGGAACGGACAATATAATTCACCCCTCCACTTT. Translating it yields CAWNGQYNSPLHF. The variable domain in full, completed from reference TRBV30 and TRBJ1-6, reads SQTIHQWPATLVQPVGSPLSLECTVEGTSNPNLYWYRQAAGRGLQLLFYSVGIGQISSEVPQNLSASRPQDRQFILSSKKLLLSDSGFYLCAWNGQYNSPLHFGNGTRLTVT.

The chain couples TRBV9 to TRBJ2-1, with D possibly being TRBD1 or TRBD2 (5 bases each). Between the trimmed V and J ends, which lost 2 bases and 0 bases, there was a span of 12 bases. The CDR3 is made up of 16 amino acids. Germline CDR1 reads SGDLS; CDR2 reads YYNGEE. CDR3 DNA sequence: TGTGCCAGCAGCGTCCTCGGGGCAGCCTCCTACAATGAGCAGTTCTTC. It encodes CASSVLGAASYNEQFF.

The chain carries TRBV5-1 and TRBJ1-3; D might be TRBD1 (5 bases). From germline, CDR1 is SGHRS and CDR2 YFSETQ. This CDR3 has 16 residues. Trimming took 4 bases from V and 1 from J, leaving 15 bases between them. CDR3 residues: CASSMSGTTSGNTIYF. The CDR3 nucleotides are TGCGCCAGCAGCATGTCCGGGACGACTTCTGGAAACACCATATATTTT.

Ten or more counts support this clonotype. The rearrangement links TRBV6-1 to TRBJ1-5; D is unclear. The CDR3 runs 16 residues. Germline V gives CDR1 MNHNS, CDR2 SASEGT. V was trimmed by 1 base and J by 1 base, leaving 11 bases between them. The CDR3 sequence: CASSEGSGSSNQPQHF. The CDR3 coding sequence is TGTGCCAGCAGTGAAGGTTCCGGGTCGAGCAATCAGCCCCAGCATTTT.

This clonotype was detected once. The V and J genes are TRBV7-2 and TRBJ2-2; D not resolved. The V and J ends lost 5 bases and 5 bases respectively, with 12 bases between them. Germline CDR1 reads SGHTA; CDR2 reads FQGNSA. There are 14 residues in the CDR3. CDR3 loop: CASSPVERTGELFF. Here the CDR3 DNA reads TGTGCCAGCAGCCCAGTTGAGAGAACCGGGGAGCTGTTTTTT. Together with reference TRBV7-2 and TRBJ2-2, the CDR3 gives the full variable domain: GAGVSQSPSNKVTEKGKDVELRCDPISGHTALYWYRQSLGQGLEFLIYFQGNSAPDKSGLPSDRFSAERTGGSVSTLTIQRTQQEDSAVYLCASSPVERTGELFFGEGSRLTVL.

V usage is TRBV24-1 and J usage is TRBJ1-2; the match to TRBD1 covers 8 bases. CDR1 is KGHDR and CDR2 is SFDVKD in the germline V gene. The CDR3 consists of 14 residues. After removal of 3 bases from V and 5 bases from J, the junction contained 4 bases not matched to a gene. The CDR3 DNA sequence: TGTGCCACCAGTGATCCAGGGGGCTCGTATGGCTACACCTTC. It translates to CATSDPGGSYGYTF.

This clonotype turned up a few times. The rearrangement joins TRBV12-3 or TRBV12-4 to TRBJ2-5; 7 bases align to TRBD2. V was pared by 6 bases and J by 4 bases, with 14 bases of the junction left unmatched. The CDR3 is 16 residues long. The CDR3 nucleotides read TGTGCCAGCAGCGACCTAGCGGAGGGCCAAGGAGAGACCCAGTACTTC. Encoded protein: CASSDLAEGQGETQYF.

This clonotype occurred a few times. The chain is built from TRBV18 and TRBJ1-3; D gene ambiguous. CDR1 and CDR2 (germline): KGHSH, LQKENI. V lost 8 bases and J 0 bases, leaving 8 bases between the germline ends. The CDR3 runs 13 residues. CDR3 protein: CASTQSSGNTIYF. CDR3 DNA: TGTGCCAGCACGCAAAGCTCTGGAAACACCATATATTTT.

The table lists this clonotype with a few counts. This chain joins TRBV7-3 and TRBJ2-6; 11 nucleotides line up with TRBD2. The CDR3 runs to 19 residues. V dropped 5 bases and J dropped 0; count of bases not matched to a gene: 9. Per the germline V gene, CDR1 is SGHTA and CDR2 is FQGTGA. The CDR3 coding sequence is TGTGCCAGCAGCCGCGGGACTAGCGGAGGGAGCTCTGGGGCCAACGTCCTGACTTTC. It specifies CASSRGTSGGSSGANVLTF.

In this sample, this clonotype turned up a few times. The chain carries TRBV6-2 or TRBV6-3 and TRBJ2-7; D remains ambiguous. The CDR3 is 12 residues long. Germline V gene data show CDR1 as MNHEY and CDR2 as SVGEGT. V was clipped by 3 bases and J by 3 bases, with 6 bases between them. In DNA form, the CDR3 reads TGTGCCAGCAGTTATGGGGTCTACGAGCAGTACGTC. Translating it yields CASSYGVYEQYV.